Following are 16 T cell receptor beta chains from one sample sequenced in a study of neurological immune-mediated disorders. As for time point: longitudinal time-point 1 (baseline). Each CDR3 protein is one row after TCRdb ran MiXCR on the 5' RACE reads. The sample yields 70,000 to 75,000 distinct CDR3 sequences, roughly 15% seen once. Sequenced input: PBMCs. Source of these receptors: a female donor with HTLV-1-associated myelopathy (HAM/TSP).

The chain links TRBV10-3 to TRBJ1-2; D is uncertain. Trimming cost V 4 bases and J 9 bases, with 9 bases left between them. CDR3 length equals 11 residues. CDR1 and CDR2 (germline): ENHRY, SYGVKD. The CDR3 spells CAISGLGSYTF. The DNA of the CDR3 is TGTGCCATCAGTGGATTGGGGAGCTACACCTTC.

This clonotype was detected ten times or more. The chain links TRBV5-1 to TRBJ2-7; TRBD1 is a possible D gene (6 bases). The CDR3 covers 13 residues. Germline CDR1 SGHRS, CDR2 YFSETQ. V was clipped by 4 bases and J by 3 bases, with 11 bases between them. The CDR3 nucleotides are TGCGCCAGCAGCCCAGGGGTACTCTACGAGCAGTACTTC. Amino acid sequence: CASSPGVLYEQYF.

This clonotype was counted many times. J is TRBJ2-3 and V is TRBV5-1; 7 nucleotides align to TRBD1. CDR1 SGHRS and CDR2 YFSETQ come from the germline V gene. J gave up 5 bases and V 0 bases, and 3 bases lay outside the gene matches. The CDR3 has 14 residues. CDR3 coding DNA: TGCGCCAGCAGCTTGGAGACAGGGATAGATACGCAGTATTTT. It translates to CASSLETGIDTQYF.

This clonotype has a count of ten or more. This chain connects TRBV5-6 to TRBJ2-7, with TRBD2 matching 14 bases. Per the germline V gene, CDR1 is SGHDT and CDR2 is YYEEEE. V trimming: 2 bases; J trimming: 7 bases; junction bases outside the gene matches: 11. The CDR3 runs to 17 residues. The CDR3 sequence: CASSFPGTSGGRREQYF. For the CDR3, the DNA is TGTGCCAGCAGCTTCCCTGGGACTAGCGGGGGACGCAGGGAGCAGTACTTC.

This clonotype was observed at least ten times. The genes are TRBV29-1 and TRBJ2-1, with 14 positions matching TRBD2. This CDR3 has 14 amino acids. The germline CDR1 and CDR2 sequences are SQVTM and ANQGSEA. The V segment lost 4 bases and the J segment 8 bases; nucleotides outside the gene matches: 4. The CDR3 coding sequence is TGCAGCGTTGCGCAGGGACTAGCGGGGGATGAGCAGTTCTTC. Its protein is CSVAQGLAGDEQFF.

This clonotype showed up many times. J is TRBJ2-2 and V is TRBV5-1; D tentatively reads TRBD1 or TRBD2 (5 bases each). The CDR3 loop spans 16 amino acids. V lost 0 bases and J 4 bases, leaving 13 bases between the germline ends. Germline V lookup: CDR1 SGHRS, CDR2 YFSETQ. The CDR3 is CASSLAGAPGTGELFF. The DNA of the CDR3 is TGCGCCAGCAGCTTGGCCGGGGCCCCTGGCACCGGGGAGCTGTTTTTT.

This clonotype was picked up many times. The V and J genes are TRBV24-1 and TRBJ2-1; 14 nucleotides match TRBD2. The CDR3 is 17 amino acids. Germline assignment: CDR1 KGHDR and CDR2 SFDVKD. V was clipped by 6 bases and J by 1 base; unmatched bases: 4. As DNA, the CDR3 is TGTGCCACCAGTACCCGGACTAGCGGGGGGTCCTACAATGAGCAGTTCTTC. As protein: CATSTRTSGGSYNEQFF.

This clonotype was found many times. The chain couples TRBV2 to TRBJ1-1; D not resolved. V was pared by 5 bases and J by 7 bases, with 8 bases between. Germline V gene lookup returns CDR1 SNHLY and CDR2 FYNNEI. The CDR3 has 11 residues. The CDR3 loop is CASSQTSEAFF. In nucleotides, the CDR3 is TGTGCCAGCAGTCAAACGAGTGAAGCTTTCTTT.

This clonotype was observed a handful of times. This chain uses TRBV5-1 with TRBJ2-3, with D perhaps TRBD1 (5 bases). V was trimmed by 4 bases and J by 2 bases, leaving 11 bases between them. The CDR3 totals 14 residues. Per germline, CDR1 SGHRS and CDR2 YFSETQ. In DNA, the CDR3 is TGCGCCAGCAGCCCCCCGACAGCCACAGATACGCAGTATTTT. Translated: CASSPPTATDTQYF.

The J gene is TRBJ2-2, the V gene TRBV6-1; TRBD1 agrees at 9 bases. Germline V gene sequence: CDR1 MNHNS, CDR2 SASEGT. V was clipped by 10 bases and J by 7 bases; unmatched bases: 10. The CDR3 contains 14 residues. The CDR3 reads CATVRDRENGELFF. The CDR3 bases are TGTGCCACCGTCCGGGACAGGGAAAACGGGGAGCTGTTTTTT.

This clonotype was picked up many times. The chain joins TRBV5-1 to TRBJ2-7; D is unclear. CDR1 and CDR2 from the germline V gene are SGHRS and YFSETQ. V was cut by 4 bases and J by 0 bases, with 5 bases left in between. The CDR3 runs to 12 residues. Written as DNA, the CDR3 is TGCGCCAGCAGCAAGGACTCCTACGAGCAGTACTTC. It encodes CASSKDSYEQYF.

In this sample, this clonotype turned up many times. The J gene is TRBJ2-2, the V gene TRBV28; 12 nucleotides line up with TRBD2. Germline assignment: CDR1 MDHEN and CDR2 SYDVKM. Trimming removed 2 bases from V and 5 bases from J; junction bases left unmatched: 6. The CDR3 loop spans 17 amino acids. CDR3 coding DNA: TGTGCCAGCAGTTTACTAGCGGGGGGGCGTAGGACCGGGGAGCTGTTTTTT. As protein: CASSLLAGGRRTGELFF.

In its sample, this clonotype was seen many times. This chain connects TRBV29-1 to TRBJ2-3; 8 bases are shared with TRBD2. The CDR3 is 14 amino acids. Germline values: CDR1 SQVTM, CDR2 ANQGSEA. V was clipped by 7 bases and J by 6 bases; unmatched bases: 12. In DNA, the CDR3 is TGCAGCGCTATACCGGGGGGGGCGGGGGATACGCAGTATTTT. Translating it yields CSAIPGGAGDTQYF.

At least ten counts were recorded for this clonotype. The gene calls are TRBV5-1 and TRBJ2-3; 10 bases are shared with TRBD1. Germline CDR1 and CDR2: SGHRS and YFSETQ. The CDR3 spans 16 residues. The V gene end was trimmed by 7 bases and the J gene end by 6 bases; junction bases not matched to a gene: 14. The chain's CDR3 is CASRIQRTGGWDTQYF. The CDR3 nucleotides are TGCGCCAGCCGGATCCAAAGGACAGGGGGATGGGATACGCAGTATTTT.

In this sample, this clonotype turned up many times. The rearrangement joins TRBV29-1 to TRBJ2-6, with a tentative D call TRBD1 (6 bases). The CDR3 is made up of 11 amino acids. The V end lost 4 bases, the J end lost 11 bases, and 9 bases lay between the germline ends. The germline V gene has CDR1 SQVTM and CDR2 ANQGSEA. For the CDR3, the DNA is TGCAGCGTTGTAACAGGGCACGTCCTGACTTTC. It is translated as CSVVTGHVLTF.

This clonotype was seen many times. In nucleotides, the CDR3 is TGCAGTGCTAAGAGCACGAGGGACAGATTAAAAAACATTCAGTACTTC. Amino acid sequence: CSAKSTRDRLKNIQYF. The V and J genes are TRBV20-1 and TRBJ2-4, with 7 bases that match TRBD1. The germline V gene encodes CDR1 DFQATT and CDR2 SNEGSKA (reference sequence). The CDR3 has 16 amino acids. Trimming at V came to 4 bases and at J to 4 bases, leaving 13 bases not matched to a gene.